These 30 T cell receptor beta chains were all obtained from the same sample, sequenced in a study of cytomegalovirus exposure and HLA in healthy donors. PCR involved 60 Vbeta and 13 Jbeta primers. The assay was immunoSEQ multiplex PCR, and TCRdb's table has in-frame clones only and misses some. The profile shows under 200,000 clones, about 80% of them singletons. Specimen: PBMCs. These receptors were obtained from a man younger than 40 in good health and CMV-seronegative.

The rearrangement links TRBV28 to TRBJ2-3; a possible D gene is TRBD2 (5 bases). V was trimmed by 5 bases and J by 11 bases, leaving 17 bases between them. The germline CDR1 and CDR2 sequences are MDHEN and SYDVKM. This CDR3 region has 13 residues. The CDR3 region has the DNA TGTGCCAGCAGTGCTAGCTGGTGGGTTGGGCAGTATTTT. It specifies CASSASWWVGQYF. The full variable domain, rest sourced from reference TRBV28 and TRBJ2-3, is DVKVTQSSRYLVKRTGEKVFLECVQDMDHENMFWYRQDPGLGLRLIYFSYDVKMKEKGDIPEGYSVSREKKERFSLILESASTNQTSMYLCASSASWWVGQYFGPGTRLTVL.

The rearrangement joins TRBV5-1 to TRBJ1-1; D is perhaps TRBD1 (5 bases). The CDR3 is 16 amino acids. Germline V gene data show CDR1 as SGHRS and CDR2 as YFSETQ. The V and J ends lost 0 bases and 3 bases respectively, with 15 bases between them. The CDR3 DNA reads as TGCGCCAGCAGCTTGGGACATACGGGGGGGTACACTGAAGCTTTCTTT. This translates into CASSLGHTGGYTEAFF.

This rearrangement joins TRBV27 to TRBJ1-5, with D perhaps TRBD1 (6 bases). V lost 6 bases, J lost 0 bases, and 12 bases lay in between. This CDR3 has 15 residues. Germline CDR1 reads MNHEY; CDR2 reads SMNVEV (reference sequence). The CDR3 here is CASSPGHVSNQPQHF. CDR3 bases: TGTGCCAGCAGCCCGGGACATGTTAGCAATCAGCCCCAGCATTTT.

The chain carries TRBV7-2 and TRBJ1-6, with D tentatively TRBD1 (6 bases). V lost 7 bases and J lost 5, with 15 bases in between. The V gene's germline CDR1 is SGHTA and CDR2 FQGNSA. This CDR3 is built from 15 residues. The CDR3 protein is CASTLQTGNNSPLHF. For the CDR3, the DNA is TGTGCCAGCACCCTGCAGACAGGAAATAATTCACCCCTCCACTTT.

V and J are TRBV11-3 and TRBJ1-3, with a possible D match to TRBD1 (6 bases). The V and J ends lost 6 bases and 0 bases respectively, with 12 bases between them. This CDR3 comprises 15 residues. Germline loops: CDR1 SGHNT, CDR2 YENEEA. The CDR3 region has the DNA TGTGCCAGCAGTTTGGACAGCTACTCTGGAAACACCATATATTTT. Protein: CASSLDSYSGNTIYF. The whole variable domain, remainder taken from reference TRBV11-3 and TRBJ1-3, is EAGVVQSPRYKIIEKKQPVAFWCNPISGHNTLYWYLQNLGQGPELLIRYENEEAVDDSQLPKDRFSAERLKGVDSTLKIQPAELGDSAVYLCASSLDSYSGNTIYFGEGSWLTVV.

This chain connects TRBV4-3 to TRBJ2-7, with D uncertain. Germline values: CDR1 LGHNA, CDR2 YSLEER. CDR3 length: 15 residues. Between the trimmed V and J ends, which lost 0 bases and 0 bases, there was a span of 9 bases. The CDR3 bases are TGCGCCAGCAGCCAAGATGTGCGATTCTCCTACGAGCAGTACTTC. Encoded protein: CASSQDVRFSYEQYF.

This rearrangement joins TRBV25-1 to TRBJ2-1; 12 bases align to TRBD2. This CDR3 contains 18 residues. The V gene end was trimmed by 3 bases and the J gene end by 2 bases; junction bases not matched to a gene: 8. Looked up from germline, CDR1 is MGHDK and CDR2 is SYGVNS. The CDR3: CASSDSTRTSGTYNEQFF. The DNA for the CDR3 is TGTGCCAGCAGTGACTCTACCCGGACTAGCGGGACCTACAATGAGCAGTTCTTC.

This clone was seen only a few times. The rearrangement joins TRBV7-2 to TRBJ2-1, with a possible D match to TRBD2 (6 bases). This CDR3 has 15 residues. The V gene lost 1 base and the J gene lost 2 bases, with 9 bases spanning the gap. CDR1 is SGHTA, CDR2 FQGNSA, per germline. The chain's CDR3 is CASSLGREPYNEQFF. In DNA form, the CDR3 reads TGTGCCAGCAGCTTAGGGAGGGAGCCCTACAATGAGCAGTTCTTC.

The rearrangement joins TRBV5-1 to TRBJ1-2; TRBD1 might be the D (6 bases). Germline V lookup: CDR1 SGHRS, CDR2 YFSETQ. The CDR3 sequence is 14 residues long. The germline V and J ends were trimmed by 0 bases and 5 bases, with 11 bases remaining between them. CDR3 in amino acids: CASSLEQGRYGYTF. CDR3 DNA: TGCGCCAGCAGCTTGGAACAGGGCCGGTATGGCTACACCTTC.

The V gene is TRBV7-3, the J gene TRBJ2-5; 15 bases align to TRBD2. The CDR3 extends over 20 amino acids. Germline V gives CDR1 SGHTA, CDR2 FQGTGA. V lost 8 bases, J lost 4 bases, and 20 bases stayed unmatched. The CDR3 region has the DNA TGTGCCAGCCTACCCCTGGACCGCGGACTAGCGGGGGGGCCTGGAGAGACCCAGTACTTC. It encodes CASLPLDRGLAGGPGETQYF. Together with reference TRBV7-3 and TRBJ2-5, the CDR3 gives the full variable domain: GAGVSQTPSNKVTEKGKYVELRCDPISGHTALYWYRQSLGQGPEFLIYFQGTGAADDSGLPNDRFFAVRPEGSVSTLKIQRTERGDSAVYLCASLPLDRGLAGGPGETQYFGPGTRLLVL.

This clone was recorded once. The chain joins TRBV18 to TRBJ2-3, with 9 positions matching TRBD2. Trimming cost V 6 bases and J 4 bases; bases outside gene matches: 8. Germline assignment: CDR1 KGHSH and CDR2 LQKENI. The CDR3 is made up of 15 amino acids. CDR3: CASSYLAGESDTQYF. CDR3 nucleotide sequence: TGTGCCAGCTCGTACTTAGCGGGAGAGTCAGATACGCAGTATTTT.

V usage is TRBV5-1 and J usage is TRBJ2-3; the match to TRBD2 covers 9 bases. Trimming took 0 bases from V and 1 from J; bases not matched to a gene: 3. The germline CDR1 and CDR2 sequences are SGHRS and YFSETQ. The CDR3 runs to 16 residues. The CDR3 loop is CASSLGGTSRTDTQYF. The CDR3 bases are TGCGCCAGCAGCTTGGGGGGGACTAGCCGCACAGATACGCAGTATTTT.

This clone has a handful of counts. V is TRBV30 and J is TRBJ2-4, with D unclear. The CDR3 contains 15 residues. V shed 1 base and J shed 0 bases, with 10 bases lying between them. From germline, CDR1 is GTSNPN and CDR2 SVGIG (reference sequence). CDR3: CAWSAEPLAKNIQYF. The CDR3 DNA reads TGTGCCTGGAGTGCAGAACCCCTAGCCAAAAACATTCAGTACTTC.

The V and J genes are TRBV2 and TRBJ2-7; TRBD2 matches at 14 bases. CDR1 and CDR2 (germline): SNHLY, FYNNEI. The CDR3 has 17 amino acids. V dropped 7 bases and J dropped 5; count of bases not matched to a gene: 13. Here the CDR3 reads CASKGLAGDLGGDEQYF. CDR3 nucleotide sequence: TGTGCCAGCAAGGGACTAGCGGGAGACCTCGGGGGCGACGAGCAGTACTTC.

This clone was counted only a few times. The chain employs TRBV18 and TRBJ2-7, with TRBD2 matching over 10 bases. Germline V gene sequence: CDR1 KGHSH, CDR2 LQKENI. The CDR3 totals 13 residues. V lost 8 bases to trimming and J lost 3 bases; unmatched junction nucleotides: 4. This CDR3 reads CASGTSDFYEQYF. The DNA of the CDR3 is TGTGCCAGCGGGACTAGCGACTTCTACGAGCAGTACTTC.

This chain uses TRBV5-6 with TRBJ1-4; 7 nucleotides match TRBD1. Germline CDR1 SGHDT, CDR2 YYEEEE. V lost 0 bases to trimming and J lost 9 bases; unmatched junction nucleotides: 8. The CDR3 extends over 15 amino acids. CDR3 region: CASSLDAGGMKKLFF. Here the CDR3 DNA reads TGTGCCAGCAGCTTGGACGCAGGGGGGATGAAAAAACTGTTTTTT.

V usage is TRBV10-3 and J usage is TRBJ2-2, with 9 bases that match TRBD1. The germline CDR1 and CDR2 sequences are ENHRY and SYGVKD. The CDR3 covers 15 residues. V was clipped by 5 bases and J by 6 bases; unmatched bases: 7. For the CDR3, the DNA is TGTGCCATCAGTCCCGGGACAGGGAATGCCGGGGAGCTGTTTTTT. This codes for CAISPGTGNAGELFF.

This sequence joins TRBV2 and TRBJ2-3, with 9 bases aligning to TRBD2. The CDR3 loop spans 16 amino acids. Trimming removed 4 bases from V and 0 bases from J; junction bases left unmatched: 5. Germline assignment: CDR1 SNHLY and CDR2 FYNNEI. This chain's CDR3 is CASSGPSGASTDTQYF. The CDR3 DNA reads TGTGCCAGCAGTGGCCCTAGCGGGGCAAGCACAGATACGCAGTATTTT.

The J gene is TRBJ2-1, the V gene TRBV6-5; TRBD2 aligns across 7 bases. J gave up 0 bases and V 8 bases, and 7 bases lay outside the gene matches. The CDR3 extends over 15 amino acids. The germline V gene encodes CDR1 MNHEY and CDR2 SVGAGI. CDR3 sequence: CASGVAGYSYNEQFF. The CDR3 nucleotides read TGTGCCAGCGGGGTAGCGGGTTACTCCTACAATGAGCAGTTCTTC.

J is TRBJ1-3 and V is TRBV19; D gene unclear. V lost 4 bases and J lost 0, with 13 bases in between. The CDR3 spans 16 residues. Germline values: CDR1 LNHDA, CDR2 SQIVND (reference sequence). The CDR3 sequence: CASSTRSSNSGNTIYF. CDR3 in DNA: TGTGCCAGTAGTACCCGCTCCAGTAACTCTGGAAACACCATATATTTT.

This clone has just one count. This rearrangement joins TRBV7-9 to TRBJ2-2; 8 bases line up with TRBD1. Germline CDR1 SEHNR, CDR2 FQNEAQ (reference sequence). The V and J ends lost 6 bases and 6 bases, in that order; junction bases with no gene match: 9. The CDR3 runs 15 residues. This CDR3 reads CASSPWTGIAGELFF. In nucleotides, the CDR3 is TGTGCCAGCAGTCCCTGGACAGGGATCGCCGGGGAGCTGTTTTTT.

This clone occurred a few times. The chain couples TRBV15 to TRBJ1-4, with no clear D. V was clipped by 0 bases and J by 16 bases, with 15 bases between them. Germline values: CDR1 LNHNV, CDR2 YYDKDF (reference sequence). The CDR3 is 13 residues long. CDR3 region: CATSRDLQVRPFF. As DNA, the CDR3 is TGTGCCACCAGCAGAGATCTCCAGGTGCGTCCGTTTTTT.

V and J are TRBV4-1 and TRBJ2-7, with 9 bases matching TRBD1. Germline V gene data show CDR1 as MGHRA and CDR2 as YSYEKL. The CDR3 has 16 amino acids. J gave up 2 bases and V 5 bases, and 10 bases lay outside the gene matches. CDR3 in amino acids: CASSYWGGTGTYEQYF. The CDR3 nucleotides read TGCGCCAGCAGCTATTGGGGTGGGACAGGGACCTACGAGCAGTACTTC.

This clone was counted a few times. V usage is TRBV10-3 and J usage is TRBJ2-7; 7 bases align to TRBD2. CDR3 size: 13 residues. Per the germline V gene, CDR1 is ENHRY and CDR2 is SYGVKD. After removal of 2 bases from V and 9 bases from J, the junction contained 7 bases not matched to a gene. The CDR3: CAISEAGEYRQYF. CDR3 bases: TGTGCCATCAGTGAGGCGGGAGAATACAGGCAGTACTTC.

This clone was observed once. CDR3 bases: TGCGCCAGCAGTGATTTTCCCGTGAACACCGGGGAGCTGTTTTTT. It yields the protein CASSDFPVNTGELFF. J is TRBJ2-2 and V is TRBV10-1, with D hard to call. The ends were cut back, 3 bases at V and 1 base at J, with 9 bases in the middle. CDR3 length: 15 amino acids. Germline V gives CDR1 WNHNN, CDR2 SYGVQD (reference sequence).

The V call is TRBV13, the J call TRBJ2-5; no reliable D call. From germline, CDR1 is PRHDT and CDR2 FYEKMQ (reference sequence). The CDR3 has 11 amino acids. V lost 5 bases, J lost 2 bases, and 3 bases lay in between. CDR3 in amino acids: CASSIQETQYF. In nucleotides, the CDR3 is TGTGCCAGCAGCATACAAGAGACCCAGTACTTC.

The CDR3 reads CASSQGPRTGGLAKNIQYF. In DNA form, the CDR3 reads TGCGCCAGCAGCCAAGGACCCAGGACAGGGGGCTTGGCCAAAAACATTCAGTACTTC. The gene calls are TRBV4-3 and TRBJ2-4; 11 bases match TRBD1. Germline V gives CDR1 LGHNA, CDR2 YSLEER. The V segment lost 1 base and the J segment 1 base; nucleotides outside the gene matches: 9. This CDR3 spans 19 amino acids.

The rearrangement uses TRBV30 and TRBJ2-4, with a weak D call TRBD1 (6 bases). V dropped 7 bases and J dropped 6 bases, with 10 bases sitting between them. The CDR3 has 11 amino acids. The germline gives CDR1 GTSNPN, CDR2 SVGIG (reference sequence). In nucleotides, the CDR3 is TGTGCCTCCTTAGGGGGAAACATTCAGTACTTC. Its protein product is CASLGGNIQYF.

The rearrangement links TRBV11-2 to TRBJ2-7; 14 positions agree with TRBD2. The CDR3 covers 14 residues. Germline CDR1 SGHAT, CDR2 FQNNGV. J gave up 4 bases and V 5 bases, and 1 base lay outside the gene matches. The CDR3: CASSRTSGRYEQYF. The CDR3 nucleotides are TGTGCCAGCAGCCGGACTAGCGGGAGGTACGAGCAGTACTTC. Drawing the rest from reference TRBV11-2 and TRBJ2-7, the complete variable domain is EAGVAQSPRYKIIEKRQSVAFWCNPISGHATLYWYQQILGQGPKLLIQFQNNGVVDDSQLPKDRFSAERLKGVDSTLKIQPAKLEDSAVYLCASSRTSGRYEQYFGPGTRLTVT.

The rearrangement uses TRBV5-6 and TRBJ1-3, with D tentatively TRBD1 (6 bases). The CDR3 is made up of 15 amino acids. Germline-derived CDR1 and CDR2 are SGHDT and YYEEEE. Between the trimmed V and J ends, which lost 4 bases and 2 bases, there was a span of 13 bases. As DNA, the CDR3 is TGTGCCAGCAGCGCCGTAGCAGGGGCTGGAAACACCATATATTTT. It yields the protein CASSAVAGAGNTIYF.